In this sample, the clone carrying this TCR beta chain turned up a few times. Antigen unknown. The data belong to a study of vaccination effects on CD4 cells after COVID-19. The CDR3 has 16 amino acids. The V and J ends lost 5 bases and 8 bases respectively, with 22 bases between them. The germline gives CDR1 LNHDA, CDR2 SQIVND (reference sequence). The culture ran for 10 days, and then CD4+ T cells were isolated. The cohort was immunized with two doses of either the BNT162b2 or mRNA-1273 vaccine. Profiled with immunoSEQ multiplex PCR; TCRdb holds only in-frame clones, not every one. The sample lists about 66,000 clones; around 69% were seen once.

The sequence came from a human donor who received a COVID-19 vaccine. The V gene is TRBV19, the J gene TRBJ2-1; TRBD2 is a possible D gene (5 bases). The sequencing used CD4+ T cells from PBMCs cultured without peptide, collected after COVID-19 vaccination. CDR3 in DNA: TGTGCCAGTAGTCGCACTCTGGCGGGCCATCGGGATGAGCAGTTCTTC. This gives the protein CASSRTLAGHRDEQFF. The entire variable domain, with the rest obtained from reference TRBV19 and TRBJ2-1, is as follows: DGGITQSPKYLFRKEGQNVTLSCEQNLNHDAMYWYRQDPGQGLRLIYYSQIVNDFQKGDIAEGYSVSREKKESFPLTVTSAQKNPTAFYLCASSRTLAGHRDEQFFGPGTRLTVL.